Each of the 32 T cell receptor beta chains below was sequenced from the same sample in a study of T cell responses to AZD1222 COVID-19 vaccine. Method: immunoSEQ multiplex PCR; TCRdb's copy keeps in-frame clones and lacks some. This sample has roughly 100,000 clones, with approximately 86% found just once. Sequencing used peripheral blood, obtained on day 0 of AZD1222 vaccination. Receptors originate from an adult in good health.

The chain carries TRBV27 and TRBJ2-2, with D hard to call. This CDR3 comprises 15 residues. Between the trimmed V and J ends, which lost 3 bases and 8 bases, there was a span of 16 bases. Germline V CDR1 and CDR2: MNHEY, SMNVEV (reference sequence). The CDR3 DNA sequence: TGTGCCAGCAGTTTCGCGAGTTCGGCGTCGGGGGAGCTGTTTTTT. This translates into CASSFASSASGELFF.

The V and J genes are TRBV6-5 and TRBJ1-3; TRBD1 is a possible D gene (6 bases). V dropped 6 bases and J dropped 0 bases, with 9 bases sitting between them. Germline CDR1 reads MNHEY; CDR2 reads SVGAGI. This CDR3 is 14 amino acids long. CDR3 in DNA: TGTGCCAGCAGGGACAGTCTCTCTGGAAACACCATATATTTT. Encoded protein: CASRDSLSGNTIYF.

V and J are TRBV5-1 and TRBJ2-3; TRBD1 aligns across 8 bases. The CDR3 totals 17 residues. V shed 3 bases and J 2 bases; nucleotides not matched to a gene: 11. CDR1 SGHRS and CDR2 YFSETQ come from the germline V gene. This CDR3 is CASSSGWGQDLTDTQYF. The CDR3 nucleotides are TGCGCCAGCAGCTCCGGCTGGGGACAGGACCTCACAGATACGCAGTATTTT.

The chain has TRBV19 and TRBJ1-5; D remains ambiguous. V lost 3 bases and J 0 bases, leaving 9 bases between the germline ends. The CDR3 is made up of 15 amino acids. The germline CDR1 and CDR2 sequences are LNHDA and SQIVND (reference sequence). The CDR3 nucleotides read TGTGCCAGTAGTATCGGCAGGAATAGCAATCAGCCCCAGCATTTT. Its protein product is CASSIGRNSNQPQHF.

The chain has TRBV5-5 and TRBJ1-2; the match to TRBD1 covers 7 bases. CDR3 length: 16 amino acids. Looked up from germline, CDR1 is SGHKS and CDR2 is YYEKEE (reference sequence). V shed 6 bases and J 0 bases; nucleotides not matched to a gene: 11. The CDR3 region is CASTGLTGRTNYGYTF. CDR3 nucleotide sequence: TGTGCCAGCACTGGCCTGACAGGGCGGACTAACTATGGCTACACCTTC.

The V gene is TRBV29-1, the J gene TRBJ2-3, with D unclear. V shed 7 bases and J shed 0 bases, with 8 bases lying between them. Looked up from germline, CDR1 is SQVTM and CDR2 is ANQGSEA. CDR3 size: 12 residues. CDR3 region: CSGVDSTDTQYF. DNA of the CDR3: TGCAGCGGAGTTGACAGCACAGATACGCAGTATTTT.

J is TRBJ1-1 and V is TRBV4-1; the match to TRBD1 covers 7 bases. CDR1 is MGHRA and CDR2 is YSYEKL in the germline V gene. V was clipped by 1 base and J by 0 bases; unmatched bases: 2. This CDR3 region has 15 residues. The CDR3 reads CASSQGQGLNTEAFF. CDR3 sequence (DNA): TGCGCCAGCAGCCAAGGACAGGGACTGAACACTGAAGCTTTCTTT.

The chain has TRBV7-9 and TRBJ2-1, with D unclear. This CDR3 has 13 amino acids. Germline V gives CDR1 SEHNR, CDR2 FQNEAQ (reference sequence). V was trimmed by 5 bases and J by 8 bases, leaving 13 bases between them. Here the CDR3 reads CASSLPGRYEQFF. As DNA, the CDR3 is TGTGCCAGCAGCCTACCTGGAAGGTATGAGCAGTTCTTC. The full variable domain, in which reference TRBV7-9 and TRBJ2-1 provide the parts outside the CDR3, is DTGVSQNPRHKITKRGQNVTFRCDPISEHNRLYWYRQTLGQGPEFLTYFQNEAQLEKSRLLSDRFSAERPKGSFSTLEIQRTEQGDSAMYLCASSLPGRYEQFFGPGTRLTVL.

The chain joins TRBV6-6 to TRBJ1-2; perhaps TRBD1 as D (5 bases). There are 14 residues in the CDR3. The V end lost 4 bases, the J end lost 4 bases, and 13 bases lay between the germline ends. CDR1 is MNHNY and CDR2 is SVGAGI in the germline V gene (reference sequence). CDR3 coding DNA: TGTGCCAGCAGTTCATCGATGCAGGGCTATGGCTACACCTTC. As protein: CASSSSMQGYGYTF.

This chain links TRBV7-6 with TRBJ2-1; either TRBD1 or TRBD2 may fit D (5 bases each). The V end lost 4 bases, the J end lost 7 bases, and 17 bases lay between the germline ends. The CDR3 extends over 15 amino acids. CDR1 and CDR2 (germline): SGHVS, FNYEAQ. CDR3 region: CASSSWVGELNEQFF. In nucleotides, the CDR3 is TGTGCCAGCAGCTCATGGGTGGGGGAATTAAATGAGCAGTTCTTC. Variable domain in full (rest from reference TRBV7-6 and TRBJ2-1): GAGVSQSPRYKVTKRGQDVALRCDPISGHVSLYWYRQALGQGPEFLTYFNYEAQQDKSGLPNDRFSAERPEGSISTLTIQRTEQRDSAMYRCASSSWVGELNEQFFGPGTRLTVL.

The chain combines TRBV6-5 with TRBJ2-1; 12 nucleotides line up with TRBD2. Germline V lookup: CDR1 MNHEY, CDR2 SVGAGI. CDR3 size: 16 residues. The ends lost 4 bases at V and 7 bases at J; junction bases unmatched: 8. CDR3 protein: CASSSSLAGGHNEQFF. The CDR3 DNA reads TGTGCCAGCAGTTCTTCTCTAGCGGGGGGGCATAATGAGCAGTTCTTC.

The gene calls are TRBV18 and TRBJ1-6; no definite D call. The CDR3 has 14 residues. Per the germline V gene, CDR1 is KGHSH and CDR2 is LQKENI. Trimming took 1 base from V and 2 from J, leaving 3 bases between them. CDR3 DNA: TGTGCCAGCTCACCACAGACCTATAATTCACCCCTCCACTTT. This translates into CASSPQTYNSPLHF.

This chain connects TRBV5-4 to TRBJ2-1, with D perhaps matching TRBD2 (6 bases). This CDR3 spans 17 amino acids. Germline values: CDR1 SGHNT, CDR2 YYREEE (reference sequence). V lost 3 bases and J lost 0, with 16 bases in between. Written as DNA, the CDR3 is TGTGCCAGCAGCTCCGGGACTCTACGTAGCTCCTACAATGAGCAGTTCTTC. Translation gives CASSSGTLRSSYNEQFF.

The rearrangement links TRBV24-1 to TRBJ2-7; D unclear. This CDR3 is 14 amino acids long. V shed 6 bases and J shed 2 bases, with 13 bases lying between them. Germline CDR1 KGHDR, CDR2 SFDVKD. The CDR3 region has the DNA TGTGCCACCAGTACCGACAAGGGCACCTACGAGCAGTACTTC. It specifies CATSTDKGTYEQYF.

This sequence joins TRBV6-5 and TRBJ2-1, with 8 bases that match TRBD2. Germline-derived CDR1 and CDR2 are MNHEY and SVGAGI. This CDR3 is 16 amino acids long. J lost 1 base, V lost 4 bases, and 6 bases had no gene match. In DNA form, the CDR3 reads TGTGCCAGCAGTTCCTTAAGCGGGAGTTCCTACAATGAGCAGTTCTTC. This encodes CASSSLSGSSYNEQFF.

CDR3 sequence reads: CASSLGQDGFLSGANVLTF. The CDR3 DNA is TGCGCCAGCAGCTTGGGCCAGGACGGATTTCTCTCTGGGGCCAACGTCCTGACTTTC. The chain carries TRBV5-1 and TRBJ2-6; D ambiguous. CDR1 and CDR2 (germline): SGHRS, YFSETQ. V gave up 0 bases and J gave up 0 bases, with 16 bases separating them. The CDR3 length is 19 residues.

The chain carries TRBV28 and TRBJ2-7; D perhaps matches TRBD1 (6 bases). The germline CDR1 and CDR2 sequences are MDHEN and SYDVKM. This CDR3 contains 15 residues. V shed 5 bases and J shed 5 bases, with 19 bases lying between them. The CDR3 is CASSRPSRGSNEQYF. CDR3 DNA: TGTGCCAGCAGTCGCCCCTCCAGGGGTTCGAACGAGCAGTACTTC. The variable domain in full, completed from reference TRBV28 and TRBJ2-7, reads DVKVTQSSRYLVKRTGEKVFLECVQDMDHENMFWYRQDPGLGLRLIYFSYDVKMKEKGDIPEGYSVSREKKERFSLILESASTNQTSMYLCASSRPSRGSNEQYFGPGTRLTVT.

The chain has TRBV11-2 and TRBJ1-3, with D tentatively TRBD1 (5 bases). The CDR3 consists of 15 residues. Trimming cost V 4 bases and J 3 bases, with 13 bases left between them. Germline V gene data show CDR1 as SGHAT and CDR2 as FQNNGV. CDR3: CASSSLRGYGNTIYF. The CDR3 DNA sequence: TGTGCCAGCAGCTCCCTACGGGGCTATGGAAACACCATATATTTT.

This chain links TRBV6-2 or TRBV6-3 with TRBJ1-5; unclear D gene. Germline loops: CDR1 MNHEY, CDR2 SVGEGT. The CDR3 is 14 residues long. Trimming removed 2 bases at V and 0 bases at J, with 5 bases between. Written as DNA, the CDR3 is TGTGCCAGCAGTTACGGCCTTAGCAATCAGCCCCAGCATTTT. Its translation: CASSYGLSNQPQHF.

This clone was seen repeatedly, ten times or more. This chain joins TRBV27 and TRBJ1-1, with 10 bases matching TRBD1. CDR1 is MNHEY, CDR2 SMNVEV, per germline (reference sequence). There are 17 residues in the CDR3. V lost 7 bases and J lost 2; bases outside the gene matches: 13. The CDR3 protein is CASTARGGDRGNTEAFF. The CDR3 DNA sequence: TGTGCCAGCACCGCTCGTGGTGGGGACAGGGGTAACACTGAAGCTTTCTTT.

V is TRBV28 and J is TRBJ1-4, with a weak D call TRBD1 (6 bases). Looked up from germline, CDR1 is MDHEN and CDR2 is SYDVKM. V lost 5 bases and J lost 4, with 14 bases in between. The CDR3 loop spans 15 amino acids. The DNA for the CDR3 is TGTGCCAGCAGTCCGAGGACAGCCCATAATGAAAAACTGTTTTTT. Protein sequence: CASSPRTAHNEKLFF.

The gene calls are TRBV27 and TRBJ2-7; 16 nucleotides match TRBD2. This CDR3 has 18 residues. V gave up 2 bases and J gave up 0 bases; unmatched junction bases: 4. Germline CDR1 MNHEY, CDR2 SMNVEV (reference sequence). DNA of the CDR3: TGTGCCAGCAGTTTAGGGGGGACTAGCGGGAGGGCCTCCTACGAGCAGTACTTC. This encodes CASSLGGTSGRASYEQYF.

The chain couples TRBV24-1 to TRBJ2-4; 7 bases agree with TRBD2. V was clipped by 6 bases and J by 4 bases; unmatched bases: 5. The length of the CDR3 is 14 residues. CDR1 KGHDR and CDR2 SFDVKD come from the germline V gene. The CDR3 region is CATSTPGLKNIQYF. The CDR3 DNA follows: TGTGCCACCAGTACGCCGGGACTAAAAAACATTCAGTACTTC.

The chain combines TRBV3-1 (or the pseudogene TRBV3-2) with TRBJ2-1; 10 bases are a match to TRBD2. J lost 6 bases, V lost 1 base, and 3 bases had no gene match. The CDR3 length is 15 residues. Germline CDR1 reads LGHDT; CDR2 reads YNNKEL (reference sequence). CDR3 sequence (DNA): TGTGCCAGCAGCCAAGTTTTAGCGGGAGGCAATGAGCAGTTCTTC. Residues: CASSQVLAGGNEQFF.

This chain uses TRBV6-2 or TRBV6-3 with TRBJ2-1; TRBD2 aligns across 14 bases. Trimming at V came to 2 bases and at J to 7 bases, leaving 4 bases not matched to a gene. Germline V CDR1 and CDR2: MNHEY, SVGEGT. This CDR3 has 16 amino acids. The CDR3 is CASSYPGTSGSNEQFF. CDR3 in DNA: TGTGCCAGCAGTTACCCAGGGACTAGCGGGAGTAATGAGCAGTTCTTC.

This clone was found once. The gene calls are TRBV11-2 and TRBJ2-1, with a possible D match to TRBD2 (5 bases). V was cut by 5 bases and J by 0 bases, with 20 bases left in between. CDR3 length: 18 amino acids. Germline V gene sequence: CDR1 SGHAT, CDR2 FQNNGV. CDR3 nucleotide sequence: TGTGCCAGCAGCCCTGGAGGTGGAAGCGGTAGCTCCTACAATGAGCAGTTCTTC. It encodes CASSPGGGSGSSYNEQFF.

The chain employs TRBV28 and TRBJ2-6, with 7 nucleotides matching TRBD1. The CDR3 has 13 residues. The J segment lost 4 bases and the V segment lost 9 bases, leaving 3 bases of the junction unmatched. Germline V gene data show CDR1 as MDHEN and CDR2 as SYDVKM. The CDR3 here is CASTGAGANVLTF. As DNA, the CDR3 is TGTGCCAGTACAGGGGCCGGGGCCAACGTCCTGACTTTC.

This clone was detected only once. The gene calls are TRBV19 and TRBJ2-2; no clear D gene. The CDR3 is 13 residues long. In germline, CDR1 is LNHDA, CDR2 SQIVND (reference sequence). V lost 5 bases to trimming and J lost 6 bases, with 10 bases between them. CDR3 sequence: CASSFAESGELFF. The CDR3 nucleotides are TGTGCCAGTAGTTTCGCAGAGTCCGGGGAGCTGTTTTTT.

V gene TRBV4-2 combines with J gene TRBJ2-2; no firm D call. The CDR3 runs 15 residues. Per the germline V gene, CDR1 is LGHNA and CDR2 is YNFKEQ. V was pared by 3 bases and J by 0 bases, with 8 bases between. The CDR3 spells CASSQETTNTGELFF. CDR3 sequence (DNA): TGTGCCAGCAGCCAGGAAACAACGAACACCGGGGAGCTGTTTTTT.

The chain employs TRBV30 and TRBJ1-5, with D possibly matching TRBD1 (6 bases). This CDR3 region has 13 residues. V gave up 0 bases and J gave up 6 bases, with 9 bases separating them. The germline CDR1 and CDR2 sequences are GTSNPN and SVGIG (reference sequence). The CDR3 nucleotides are TGTGCCTGGAGTGTAGAGGGGGGTCAGCCCCAGCATTTT. Amino acid sequence: CAWSVEGGQPQHF. Looking up the rest from reference TRBV30 and TRBJ1-5 gives the full variable domain: SQTIHQWPATLVQPVGSPLSLECTVEGTSNPNLYWYRQAAGRGLQLLFYSVGIGQISSEVPQNLSASRPQDRQFILSSKKLLLSDSGFYLCAWSVEGGQPQHFGDGTRLSIL.

The J gene is TRBJ1-2, the V gene TRBV28; D may be TRBD1 (6 bases). Trimming shortened V by 1 base and J by 5 bases, and 17 bases separated the two germline ends. This CDR3 contains 16 residues. Germline CDR1 MDHEN, CDR2 SYDVKM. The CDR3 bases are TGTGCCAGCAGTTTATTCGACAGGCTAATTGGGTATGGCTACACCTTC. Translated, it gives CASSLFDRLIGYGYTF.

The rearrangement uses TRBV9 and TRBJ2-1; TRBD2 matches 12 bases. The junction had 14 bases not matched to a gene; V was cut back by 4 bases and J by 9 bases. This CDR3 region has 17 residues. Germline V gene data show CDR1 as SGDLS and CDR2 as YYNGEE. The CDR3 sequence is CASSPKPRLAGALEQFF. The CDR3 DNA reads TGTGCCAGCAGCCCGAAACCCAGACTAGCGGGAGCACTTGAGCAGTTCTTC.